The sample holds a few counts of the clone carrying this T cell receptor beta chain. No antigen is known for it. The sample comes from a study of shared clonotypes between healthy human individuals. Whole-study results and caveats: Generation probabilities of non-shared clonotypes were lower (relative to those shared by all four donors).

J was trimmed by 4 bases and V by 4 bases; bases with no gene match: 0. The CDR3 runs 13 residues. The germline V gene encodes CDR1 SGHRS and CDR2 YFSETQ. Positively selected for CCR7, the CD45RO-negative cells used as naive CD8 cells excluded terminally differentiated effector memory CD45RA+ cells. Original methodology: ImmunoSEQ only sent back junction sequences with no quality scores, so filtering was done differently. Measured with immunoSEQ multiplex PCR; TCRdb has only the in-frame clones, and not every one. V, J and clone size derive from that table, while D and trimming were established from the DNA sequence. This sample yields some 2.1 million clones, of which just over 90% are seen a single time; around 1.7% belongs to the top ten.

This receptor was obtained from a man aged 18 to 30 in good health. Some clones in this sample may be carry-over from other donors' samples. This sequence joins TRBV5-1 and TRBJ1-1, with TRBD1 matching 11 bases. Sequenced: naive CD8+ T cells from PBMCs. This CDR3 reads CASSGTGGTEAFF. The DNA of the CDR3 is TGCGCCAGCAGCGGGACAGGGGGCACTGAAGCTTTCTTT.